The rows below give T cell receptor beta chains drawn from one sample of a study of shared clonotypes between healthy human individuals. Profiled with immunoSEQ multiplex PCR; TCRdb holds only in-frame clones, not every one. The top ten clones hold about 0.4% of a sample with 1.5 million to 1.9 million clones, under 99% of them seen once. What was sequenced was naive CD4+ T cells sorted from blood. These receptors all come from a man aged 25-45 years in good health. Each CDR3 is given with its conserved first and last residue. Fields, in order: V gene, J gene, clone size, D gene, CDR3 protein, CDR3 DNA. The D gene is left open where the match is weak. The size entry is marked missing in some rows and otherwise reads once, few, many or a size class.

v_call: TRBV18
j_call: TRBJ2-7
clone_size: NA
d_call: TRBD2
cdr3_aa: CASSKTSGSSYEQYF
cdr3_nt: TGTGCCAGCTCAAAGACTAGCGGGAGCTCCTACGAGCAGTACTTC

v_call: TRBV28
j_call: TRBJ1-2
clone_size: NA
d_call: NA
cdr3_aa: CASNPGGREGYTF
cdr3_nt: TGTGCCAGCAACCCGGGCGGGCGGGAAGGCTACACCTTC

v_call: TRBV6-5
j_call: TRBJ2-3
clone_size: once
d_call: NA
cdr3_aa: CASSYSLAPTDTQYF
cdr3_nt: TGTGCCAGCAGTTACTCGTTAGCCCCCACAGATACGCAGTATTTT

v_call: TRBV7-9
j_call: TRBJ2-1
clone_size: NA
d_call: NA
cdr3_aa: CASSSPGGFYNEQFF
cdr3_nt: TGTGCCAGCAGCTCCCCGGGCGGGTTCTACAATGAGCAGTTCTTC

v_call: TRBV6-4
j_call: TRBJ2-3
clone_size: NA
d_call: NA
cdr3_aa: CASRAAGTDTQYF
cdr3_nt: TGTGCCAGCAGGGCCGCGGGCACAGATACGCAGTATTTT

v_call: TRBV12-5
j_call: TRBJ2-3
clone_size: once
d_call: NA
cdr3_aa: CASGFTDTQYF
cdr3_nt: TGTGCTAGTGGTTTTACAGATACGCAGTATTTT

v_call: TRBV10-3
j_call: TRBJ2-2
clone_size: once
d_call: NA
cdr3_aa: CAIRLGTANTGELFF
cdr3_nt: TGTGCCATCAGGTTAGGGACGGCAAACACCGGGGAGCTGTTTTTT

v_call: TRBV6-5
j_call: TRBJ2-7
clone_size: NA
d_call: NA
cdr3_aa: CASSYSTGYEQYF
cdr3_nt: TGTGCCAGCAGTTACTCGACAGGATACGAGCAGTACTTC

v_call: TRBV28
j_call: TRBJ2-3
clone_size: NA
d_call: NA
cdr3_aa: CASSTLTDTQYF
cdr3_nt: TGTGCCAGCAGTACCCTCACAGATACGCAGTATTTT

v_call: TRBV7-2
j_call: TRBJ2-4
clone_size: NA
d_call: NA
cdr3_aa: CASSPGVIQYF
cdr3_nt: TGTGCCAGCAGCCCGGGGGTCATTCAGTACTTC

v_call: TRBV2
j_call: TRBJ1-1
clone_size: NA
d_call: NA
cdr3_aa: CASSEGTAFF
cdr3_nt: TGTGCCAGCAGTGAAGGTACTGCTTTCTTT

v_call: TRBV28
j_call: TRBJ2-7
clone_size: NA
d_call: NA
cdr3_aa: CASSFRRPGLSEQYF
cdr3_nt: TGTGCCAGCAGTTTCCGACGACCGGGGCTGAGCGAGCAGTACTTC

v_call: TRBV28
j_call: TRBJ2-7
clone_size: NA
d_call: NA
cdr3_aa: CASSPPVVAAYEQYF
cdr3_nt: TGTGCCAGCAGCCCCCCGGTGGTAGCGGCGTACGAGCAGTACTTC

v_call: TRBV9
j_call: TRBJ1-1
clone_size: NA
d_call: NA
cdr3_aa: CASSALRDIGEAFF
cdr3_nt: TGTGCCAGCAGCGCACTCCGGGACATTGGAGAAGCTTTCTTT

v_call: TRBV9
j_call: TRBJ2-7
clone_size: NA
d_call: TRBD2
cdr3_aa: CASSQGLAGYEQYF
cdr3_nt: TGTGCCAGCAGCCAGGGACTAGCGGGATACGAGCAGTACTTC

v_call: TRBV28
j_call: TRBJ2-2
clone_size: NA
d_call: TRBD2
cdr3_aa: CASKGLGGAGELFF
cdr3_nt: TGTGCCAGCAAGGGATTGGGAGGGGCCGGGGAGCTGTTTTTT

v_call: TRBV2
j_call: TRBJ1-4
clone_size: NA
d_call: NA
cdr3_aa: CASRVTERTEKLFF
cdr3_nt: TGTGCCAGCAGAGTGACAGAAAGAACCGAAAAACTGTTTTTT

v_call: TRBV2
j_call: TRBJ2-1
clone_size: NA
d_call: NA
cdr3_aa: CASMFGTQYEQFF
cdr3_nt: TGTGCCAGCATGTTCGGGACACAGTATGAGCAGTTCTTC

v_call: TRBV18
j_call: TRBJ1-2
clone_size: NA
d_call: NA
cdr3_aa: CASSLLTGGYTF
cdr3_nt: TGTGCCAGCTCACTTCTGACCGGAGGCTACACCTTC

v_call: TRBV18
j_call: TRBJ2-7
clone_size: NA
d_call: NA
cdr3_aa: CASSRGSRPYEQYF
cdr3_nt: TGTGCCAGCTCGCGCGGTTCCCGGCCCTACGAGCAGTACTTC

v_call: TRBV11-2
j_call: TRBJ2-1
clone_size: NA
d_call: NA
cdr3_aa: CASSSRLVAVIYNEQFF
cdr3_nt: TGTGCCAGCAGCTCTCGACTTGTAGCGGTAATCTACAATGAGCAGTTCTTC

v_call: TRBV18
j_call: TRBJ2-7
clone_size: NA
d_call: NA
cdr3_aa: CASSPQAYEQYF
cdr3_nt: TGTGCCAGCTCCCCTCAGGCTTACGAGCAGTACTTC

v_call: TRBV7-9
j_call: TRBJ2-5
clone_size: NA
d_call: NA
cdr3_aa: CASSSWGSGETQYF
cdr3_nt: TGTGCCAGCAGCTCCTGGGGGTCGGGGGAGACCCAGTACTTC

v_call: TRBV9
j_call: TRBJ2-2
clone_size: NA
d_call: NA
cdr3_aa: CASSVLPGELFF
cdr3_nt: TGTGCCAGCAGCGTACTTCCCGGGGAGCTGTTTTTT

v_call: TRBV5-4
j_call: TRBJ2-1
clone_size: NA
d_call: TRBD2
cdr3_aa: CASSSRTSGSDEQFF
cdr3_nt: TGTGCCAGCAGCTCAAGGACTAGCGGGAGCGATGAGCAGTTCTTC

v_call: TRBV18
j_call: TRBJ2-1
clone_size: NA
d_call: NA
cdr3_aa: CASSPSGPSYNEQFF
cdr3_nt: TGTGCCAGCTCACCCAGCGGGCCCTCCTACAATGAGCAGTTCTTC

v_call: TRBV21-1
j_call: TRBJ1-1
clone_size: NA
d_call: NA
cdr3_aa: CASSRRRLGTEAFF
cdr3_nt: TGTGCCAGCAGCAGAAGACGGTTGGGCACTGAAGCTTTCTTT

v_call: TRBV7-8
j_call: TRBJ1-5
clone_size: NA
d_call: NA
cdr3_aa: CASSLGGIDQPQHF
cdr3_nt: TGTGCCAGCAGCTTAGGGGGAATAGATCAGCCCCAGCATTTT

v_call: TRBV20-1
j_call: TRBJ2-7
clone_size: NA
d_call: NA
cdr3_aa: CSARPLGEQYF
cdr3_nt: TGCAGTGCTAGACCCCTCGGCGAGCAGTACTTC

v_call: TRBV28
j_call: TRBJ2-2
clone_size: NA
d_call: NA
cdr3_aa: CASIIGANTGELFF
cdr3_nt: TGTGCCAGCATTATCGGGGCGAACACCGGGGAGCTGTTTTTT

v_call: TRBV18
j_call: TRBJ2-7
clone_size: NA
d_call: NA
cdr3_aa: CASSPPALASYEQYF
cdr3_nt: TGTGCCAGCTCACCTCCGGCACTAGCCTCTTACGAGCAGTACTTC

v_call: TRBV5-1
j_call: TRBJ2-7
clone_size: once
d_call: NA
cdr3_aa: CASSSTSTGAYEQYF
cdr3_nt: TGCGCCAGCAGCTCCACTAGCACCGGAGCCTACGAGCAGTACTTC

v_call: TRBV7-6
j_call: TRBJ1-1
clone_size: NA
d_call: TRBD1
cdr3_aa: CASTRQGPQTEAFF
cdr3_nt: TGTGCCAGCACACGACAGGGGCCCCAGACGGAAGCTTTCTTT

v_call: TRBV28
j_call: TRBJ2-3
clone_size: NA
d_call: NA
cdr3_aa: CASSFLADTDTQYF
cdr3_nt: TGTGCCAGCAGTTTTCTTGCGGACACAGATACGCAGTATTTT

v_call: TRBV5-1
j_call: TRBJ2-1
clone_size: NA
d_call: NA
cdr3_aa: CASSLAGPLNEQFF
cdr3_nt: TGCGCCAGCAGCTTGGCCGGGCCGCTCAATGAGCAGTTCTTC

v_call: TRBV6-5
j_call: TRBJ2-7
clone_size: NA
d_call: TRBD1
cdr3_aa: CASRRARDRGYEQYF
cdr3_nt: TGTGCCAGCCGGCGAGCCCGGGACAGAGGCTACGAGCAGTACTTC

v_call: TRBV7-9
j_call: TRBJ2-1
clone_size: NA
d_call: NA
cdr3_aa: CASSLKRIPGANEQFF
cdr3_nt: TGTGCCAGCAGCTTAAAACGAATCCCCGGCGCCAATGAGCAGTTCTTC

v_call: TRBV18
j_call: TRBJ1-1
clone_size: NA
d_call: NA
cdr3_aa: CASSPLDRPNTEAFF
cdr3_nt: TGTGCCAGCTCACCGCTTGACAGACCGAACACTGAAGCTTTCTTT

v_call: TRBV5-1
j_call: TRBJ1-2
clone_size: NA
d_call: NA
cdr3_aa: CASSLGRTDVLGYTF
cdr3_nt: TGCGCCAGCAGCTTGGGGCGGACAGATGTATTAGGCTACACCTTC

v_call: TRBV6-5
j_call: TRBJ2-1
clone_size: NA
d_call: TRBD2
cdr3_aa: CASRGLAGSEQFF
cdr3_nt: TGTGCCAGCAGGGGACTAGCGGGGAGTGAGCAGTTCTTC

v_call: TRBV27
j_call: TRBJ2-2
clone_size: NA
d_call: NA
cdr3_aa: CASSLSLAGRLNTGELFF
cdr3_nt: TGTGCCAGCAGTTTATCGCTGGCGGGCAGATTGAACACCGGGGAGCTGTTTTTT

v_call: TRBV5-4
j_call: TRBJ2-7
clone_size: NA
d_call: TRBD2
cdr3_aa: CASSSGLAGYEQYF
cdr3_nt: TGTGCCAGCAGCTCGGGACTAGCGGGATACGAGCAGTACTTC

v_call: TRBV27
j_call: TRBJ2-1
clone_size: NA
d_call: TRBD2
cdr3_aa: CASSLLFGASGRDEQFF
cdr3_nt: TGTGCCAGCAGTTTACTTTTTGGGGCTAGCGGGAGGGATGAGCAGTTCTTC

v_call: TRBV10-3
j_call: TRBJ2-7
clone_size: NA
d_call: TRBD2
cdr3_aa: CATSSGISVSSYEQYF
cdr3_nt: TGTGCCACTTCTAGCGGGATTTCGGTGAGCTCCTACGAGCAGTACTTC

v_call: TRBV5-1
j_call: TRBJ2-3
clone_size: NA
d_call: TRBD2
cdr3_aa: CASSSGLAGGTRVTDTQYF
cdr3_nt: TGCGCCAGCAGCTCGGGACTAGCGGGAGGTACTAGGGTCACAGATACGCAGTATTTT

v_call: TRBV5-1
j_call: TRBJ2-1
clone_size: NA
d_call: NA
cdr3_aa: CASSFEAGSSYNEQFF
cdr3_nt: TGCGCCAGCAGTTTCGAGGCGGGGAGCTCCTACAATGAGCAGTTCTTC

v_call: TRBV7-9
j_call: TRBJ2-6
clone_size: NA
d_call: NA
cdr3_aa: CASSLGGPGLSSGANVLTF
cdr3_nt: TGTGCCAGCAGCTTAGGGGGGCCAGGCCTGAGCTCTGGGGCCAACGTCCTGACTTTC

v_call: TRBV6-1
j_call: TRBJ2-1
clone_size: NA
d_call: TRBD1
cdr3_aa: CASSGFDRGSYNEQFF
cdr3_nt: TGTGCCAGCAGTGGGTTTGACAGGGGCTCCTACAATGAGCAGTTCTTC